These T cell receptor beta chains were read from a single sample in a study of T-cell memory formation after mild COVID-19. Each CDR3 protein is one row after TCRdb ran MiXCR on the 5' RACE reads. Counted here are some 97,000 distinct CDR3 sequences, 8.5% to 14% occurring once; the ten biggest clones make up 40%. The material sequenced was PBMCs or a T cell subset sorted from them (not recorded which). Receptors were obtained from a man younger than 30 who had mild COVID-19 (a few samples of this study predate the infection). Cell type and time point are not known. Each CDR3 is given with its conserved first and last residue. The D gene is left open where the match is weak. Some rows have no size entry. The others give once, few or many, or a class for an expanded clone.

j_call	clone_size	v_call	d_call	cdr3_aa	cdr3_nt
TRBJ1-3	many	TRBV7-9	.	CASSETDSGNTIYF	TGTGCCAGCAGCGAGACAGACTCTGGAAACACCATATATTTT
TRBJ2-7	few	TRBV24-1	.	CATSDLDTFYEQYF	TGTGCCACCAGTGATCTCGACACGTTCTACGAGCAGTACTTC
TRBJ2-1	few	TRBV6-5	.	CASSSGRGGGNEQFF	TGTGCCAGCAGTAGCGGCAGGGGAGGGGGCAATGAGCAGTTCTTC
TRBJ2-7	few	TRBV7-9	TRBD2	CASSPSNSASGGYEQYF	TGTGCCAGCAGCCCAAGCAATTCGGCTAGCGGGGGCTACGAGCAGTACTTC
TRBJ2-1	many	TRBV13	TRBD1	CASSLGQGYYNEQFF	TGTGCCAGCAGCCTTGGACAGGGCTACTACAATGAGCAGTTCTTC
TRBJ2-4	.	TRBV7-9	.	CASSLGPKNIQYF	TGTGCCAGCAGCTTAGGTCCTAAAAACATTCAGTACTTC
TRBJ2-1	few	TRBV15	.	CATSQGASEQFF	TGTGCCACCAGCCAAGGGGCTTCTGAGCAGTTCTTC
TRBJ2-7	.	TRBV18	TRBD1	CASSPGTGFFYEQYF	TGTGCCAGCTCACCAGGGACAGGGTTTTTCTACGAGCAGTACTTC
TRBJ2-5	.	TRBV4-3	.	CASSQDPTGRETQYF	TGCGCCAGCAGCCAAGACCCAACAGGAAGAGAGACCCAGTACTTC
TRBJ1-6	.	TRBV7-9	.	CASSGSRGYNSPLHF	TGTGCCAGCAGCGGGAGTCGGGGGTATAATTCACCCCTCCACTTT
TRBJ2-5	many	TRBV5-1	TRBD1	CASSLVGLTGEETQYF	TGCGCCAGCAGCTTGGTCGGCCTGACAGGGGAAGAGACCCAGTACTTC
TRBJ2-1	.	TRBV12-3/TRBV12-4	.	CASSLGSAYNEQFF	TGTGCCAGCAGTTTGGGGAGTGCCTACAATGAGCAGTTCTTC
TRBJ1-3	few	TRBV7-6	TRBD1	CASSFGTDGNTIYF	TGTGCCAGCAGCTTTGGGACAGACGGAAACACCATATATTTT
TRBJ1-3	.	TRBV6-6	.	CASSRGLSGNTIYF	TGTGCCAGCAGCCGAGGACTATCTGGAAACACCATATATTTT
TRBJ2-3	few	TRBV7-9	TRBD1	CASSHPTGQGTDTQYF	TGTGCCAGCAGCCACCCAACTGGACAGGGGACAGATACGCAGTATTTT
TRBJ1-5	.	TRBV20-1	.	CSAPVGEHQPQHF	TGCAGTGCTCCGGTTGGGGAACATCAGCCCCAGCATTTT
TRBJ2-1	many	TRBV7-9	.	CASSAQNNEQFF	TGTGCCAGCAGCGCCCAGAACAATGAGCAGTTCTTC
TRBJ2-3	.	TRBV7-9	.	CASSSRGGITDTQYF	TGTGCCAGCAGCTCCCGGGGCGGAATCACAGATACGCAGTATTTT
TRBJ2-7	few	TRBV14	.	CASSQETGSYEQYF	TGTGCCAGCAGCCAAGAGACAGGCTCCTACGAGCAGTACTTC
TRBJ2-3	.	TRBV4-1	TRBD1	CASSPSRGPDTQYF	TGCGCCAGCAGCCCTTCCAGGGGGCCAGATACGCAGTATTTT